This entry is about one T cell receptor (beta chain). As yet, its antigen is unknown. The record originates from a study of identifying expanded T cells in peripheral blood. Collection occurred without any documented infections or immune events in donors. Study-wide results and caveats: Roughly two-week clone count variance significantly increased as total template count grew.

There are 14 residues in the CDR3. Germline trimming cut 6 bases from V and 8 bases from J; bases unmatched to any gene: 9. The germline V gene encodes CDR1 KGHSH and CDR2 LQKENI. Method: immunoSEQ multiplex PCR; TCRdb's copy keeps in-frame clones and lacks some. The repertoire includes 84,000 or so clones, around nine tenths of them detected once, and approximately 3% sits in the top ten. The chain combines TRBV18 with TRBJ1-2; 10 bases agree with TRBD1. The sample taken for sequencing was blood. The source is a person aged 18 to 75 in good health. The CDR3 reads CASSGTGTGDGYTF. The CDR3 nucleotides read TGTGCCAGCTCCGGAACCGGGACAGGGGACGGCTACACCTTC.